This T cell receptor (beta chain) derives from a study of cytomegalovirus exposure and HLA in healthy donors. Those who donated were healthy bone marrow donors. Study outcomes and limitations: Despite most TCR sequences being rare, some public TCRs occurred in many donors. The later analysis indicated that the majority of CMV-associated TCR beta chains appeared HLA-restricted. The listing of roughly 160 TCR beta chains classed them as cytomegalovirus-associated.

CDR3 length: 16 amino acids. J was trimmed by 2 bases and V by 2 bases; bases with no gene match: 2. CDR1 and CDR2 (germline): SGHNT, YYREEE (reference sequence). The PCR employed 60 Vbeta primers together with 13 Jbeta primers. The data were produced by immunoSEQ multiplex PCR, yet TCRdb's version contains in-frame clones alone and is incomplete. The repertoire holds about 160,000 clones, with less than 90% as singletons. A remark on this clone: Antigen specificity is unknown.

The source is a boy aged 2 to 10 in good health and CMV-seronegative. This chain connects TRBV5-4 to TRBJ2-1; 12 nucleotides agree with TRBD2. The sequencing sample was made of PBMCs. Here the CDR3 DNA reads TGTGCCAGCAGCTTCCGGACTAGCGGGACCTACAATGAGCAGTTCTTC. The encoded protein is CASSFRTSGTYNEQFF. Variable domain in full (rest from reference TRBV5-4 and TRBJ2-1): ETGVTQSPTHLIKTRGQQVTLRCSSQSGHNTVSWYQQALGQGPQFIFQYYREEENGRGNFPPRFSGLQFPNYSSELNVNALELDDSALYLCASSFRTSGTYNEQFFGPGTRLTVL.